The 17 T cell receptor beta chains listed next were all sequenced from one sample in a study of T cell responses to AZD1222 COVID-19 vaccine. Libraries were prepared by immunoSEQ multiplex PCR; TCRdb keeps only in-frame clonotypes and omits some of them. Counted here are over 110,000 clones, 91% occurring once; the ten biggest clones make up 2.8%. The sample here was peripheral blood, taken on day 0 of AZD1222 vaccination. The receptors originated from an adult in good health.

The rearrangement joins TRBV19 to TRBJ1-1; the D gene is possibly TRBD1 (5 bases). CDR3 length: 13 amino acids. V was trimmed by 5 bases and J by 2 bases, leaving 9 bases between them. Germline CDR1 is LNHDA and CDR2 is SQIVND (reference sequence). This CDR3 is CASSWDRNTEAFF. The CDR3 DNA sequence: TGTGCCAGTAGTTGGGACCGTAACACTGAAGCTTTCTTT.

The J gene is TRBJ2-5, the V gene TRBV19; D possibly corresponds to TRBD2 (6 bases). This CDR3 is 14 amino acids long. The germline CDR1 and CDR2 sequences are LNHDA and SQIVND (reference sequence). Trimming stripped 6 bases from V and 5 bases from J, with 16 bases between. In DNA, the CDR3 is TGTGCCAGTAGCCAGACTAGTCTGATGGAGACCCAGTACTTC. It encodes CASSQTSLMETQYF.

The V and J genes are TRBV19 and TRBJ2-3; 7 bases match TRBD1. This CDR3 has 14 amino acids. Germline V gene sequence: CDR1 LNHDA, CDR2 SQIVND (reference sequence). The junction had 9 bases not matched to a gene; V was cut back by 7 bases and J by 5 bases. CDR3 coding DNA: TGTGCCAGTACTGAGGGGGCCGGTGGAGATACGCAGTATTTT. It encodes CASTEGAGGDTQYF.

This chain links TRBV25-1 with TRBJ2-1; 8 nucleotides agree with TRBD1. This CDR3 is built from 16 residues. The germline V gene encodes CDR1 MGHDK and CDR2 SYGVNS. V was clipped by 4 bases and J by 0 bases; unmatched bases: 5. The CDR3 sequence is CASSVIRGLSYNEQFF. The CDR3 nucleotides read TGTGCCAGCAGTGTGATCAGGGGGCTCTCCTACAATGAGCAGTTCTTC. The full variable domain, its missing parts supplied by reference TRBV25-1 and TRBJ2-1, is EADIYQTPRYLVIGTGKKITLECSQTMGHDKMYWYQQDPGMELHLIHYSYGVNSTEKGDLSSESTVSRIRTEHFPLTLESARPSHTSQYLCASSVIRGLSYNEQFFGPGTRLTVL.

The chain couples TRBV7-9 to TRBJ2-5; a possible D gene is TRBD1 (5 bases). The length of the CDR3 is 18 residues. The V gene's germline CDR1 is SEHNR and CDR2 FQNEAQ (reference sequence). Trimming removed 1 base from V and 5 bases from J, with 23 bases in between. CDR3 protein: CASSLVIGSGAPGETQYF. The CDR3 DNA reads TGTGCCAGCAGCTTAGTAATTGGATCTGGGGCACCAGGGGAGACCCAGTACTTC.

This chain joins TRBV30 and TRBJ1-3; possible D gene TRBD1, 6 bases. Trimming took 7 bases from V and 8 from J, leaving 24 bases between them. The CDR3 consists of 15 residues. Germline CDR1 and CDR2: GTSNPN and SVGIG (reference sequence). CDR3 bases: TGTGCCTTCAGTGTGGCCGGTGGGGGCGCGTACACCATATATTTT. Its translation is CAFSVAGGGAYTIYF.

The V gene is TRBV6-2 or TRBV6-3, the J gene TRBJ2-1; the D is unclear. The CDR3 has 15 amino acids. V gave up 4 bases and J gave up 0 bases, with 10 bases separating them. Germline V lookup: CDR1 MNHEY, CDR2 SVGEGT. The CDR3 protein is CASSFEELSYNEQFF. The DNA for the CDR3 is TGTGCCAGCAGTTTCGAGGAACTCTCCTACAATGAGCAGTTCTTC.

The chain's CDR3 is CASNRWGERNEQFF. The CDR3 DNA is TGTGCCAGCAACCGCTGGGGGGAGAGAAATGAGCAGTTCTTC. The chain couples TRBV7-2 to TRBJ2-1; D is perhaps TRBD2 (6 bases). Germline V gene data show CDR1 as SGHTA and CDR2 as FQGNSA. The CDR3 is made up of 14 amino acids. Trimming removed 7 bases at V and 7 bases at J, with 17 bases between.

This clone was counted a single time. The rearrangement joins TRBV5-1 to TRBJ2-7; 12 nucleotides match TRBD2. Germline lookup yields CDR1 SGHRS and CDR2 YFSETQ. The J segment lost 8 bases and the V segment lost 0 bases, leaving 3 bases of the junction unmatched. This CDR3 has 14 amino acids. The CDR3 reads CASSLDLAGGKQYF. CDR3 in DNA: TGCGCCAGCAGCTTGGACCTAGCGGGAGGGAAGCAGTACTTC.

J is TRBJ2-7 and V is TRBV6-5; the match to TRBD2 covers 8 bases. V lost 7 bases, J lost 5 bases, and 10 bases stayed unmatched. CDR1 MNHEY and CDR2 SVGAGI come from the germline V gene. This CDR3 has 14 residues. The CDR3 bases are TGTGCCAGCACCCCGGGGGGGAGGGCCGACGAGCAGTACTTC. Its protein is CASTPGGRADEQYF.

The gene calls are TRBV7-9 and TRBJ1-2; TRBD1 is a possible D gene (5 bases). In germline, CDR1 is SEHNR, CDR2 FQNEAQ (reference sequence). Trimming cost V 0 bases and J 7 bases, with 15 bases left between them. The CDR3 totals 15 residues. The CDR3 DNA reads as TGTGCCAGCAGCTTAGCCGGTGGGGCGGGGATTGGCTACACCTTC. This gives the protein CASSLAGGAGIGYTF. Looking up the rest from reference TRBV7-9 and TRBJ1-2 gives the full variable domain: DTGVSQNPRHKITKRGQNVTFRCDPISEHNRLYWYRQTLGQGPEFLTYFQNEAQLEKSRLLSDRFSAERPKGSFSTLEIQRTEQGDSAMYLCASSLAGGAGIGYTFGSGTRLTVV.

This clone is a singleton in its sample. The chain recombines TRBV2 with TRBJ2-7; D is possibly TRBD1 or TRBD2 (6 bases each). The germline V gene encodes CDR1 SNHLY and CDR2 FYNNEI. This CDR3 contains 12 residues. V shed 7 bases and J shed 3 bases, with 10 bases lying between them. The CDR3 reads CASIEGGYEQYF. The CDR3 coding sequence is TGTGCCAGCATTGAGGGGGGCTACGAGCAGTACTTC. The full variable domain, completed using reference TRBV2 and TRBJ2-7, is EPEVTQTPSHQVTQMGQEVILRCVPISNHLYFYWYRQILGQKVEFLVSFYNNEISEKSEIFDDQFSVERPDGSNFTLKIRSTKLEDSAMYFCASIEGGYEQYFGPGTRLTVT.

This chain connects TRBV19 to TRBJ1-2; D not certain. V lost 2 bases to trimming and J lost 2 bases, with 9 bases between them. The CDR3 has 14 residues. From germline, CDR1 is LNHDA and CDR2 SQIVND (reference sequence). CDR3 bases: TGTGCCAGTAGTATACGAAAGGGAAACTATGGCTACACCTTC. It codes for CASSIRKGNYGYTF.

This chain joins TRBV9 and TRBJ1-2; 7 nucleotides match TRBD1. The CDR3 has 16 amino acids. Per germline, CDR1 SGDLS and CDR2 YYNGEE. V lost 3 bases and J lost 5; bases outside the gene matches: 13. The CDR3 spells CASSGPPGQRIYGYTF. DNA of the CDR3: TGTGCCAGCAGCGGACCCCCGGGACAGAGGATTTATGGCTACACCTTC.

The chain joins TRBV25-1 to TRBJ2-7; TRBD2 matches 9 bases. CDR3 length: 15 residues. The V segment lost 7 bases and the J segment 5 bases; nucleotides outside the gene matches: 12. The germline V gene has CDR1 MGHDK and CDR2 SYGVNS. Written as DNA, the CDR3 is TGTGCCAGCACCGATAGCGGGGGATTGATCCACGAGCAGTACTTC. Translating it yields CASTDSGGLIHEQYF.

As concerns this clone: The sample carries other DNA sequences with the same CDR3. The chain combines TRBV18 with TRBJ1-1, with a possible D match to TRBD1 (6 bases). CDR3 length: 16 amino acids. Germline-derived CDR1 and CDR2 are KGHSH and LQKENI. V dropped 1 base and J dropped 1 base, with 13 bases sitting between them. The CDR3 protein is CASSPLPGQPNTEAFF. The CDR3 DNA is TGTGCCAGCTCACCACTACCGGGACAACCGAACACTGAAGCTTTCTTT.

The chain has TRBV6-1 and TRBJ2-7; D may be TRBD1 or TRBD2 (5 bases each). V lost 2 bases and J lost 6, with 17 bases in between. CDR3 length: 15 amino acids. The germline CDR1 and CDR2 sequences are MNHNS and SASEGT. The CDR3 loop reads CASSEPFWGRLEQYF. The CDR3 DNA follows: TGTGCCAGCAGTGAACCCTTCTGGGGACGGCTCGAGCAGTACTTC.